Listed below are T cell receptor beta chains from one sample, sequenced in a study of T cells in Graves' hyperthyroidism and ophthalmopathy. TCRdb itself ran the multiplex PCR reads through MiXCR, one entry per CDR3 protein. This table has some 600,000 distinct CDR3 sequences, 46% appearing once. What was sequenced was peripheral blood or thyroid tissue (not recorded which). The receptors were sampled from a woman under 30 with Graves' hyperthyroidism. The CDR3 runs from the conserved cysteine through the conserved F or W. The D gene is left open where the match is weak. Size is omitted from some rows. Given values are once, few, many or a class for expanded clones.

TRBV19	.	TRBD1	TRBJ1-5	TGTGCCAGTAGTGTGGAGGGGGCTAGCAATCAGCCCCAGCATTTT	CASSVEGASNQPQHF
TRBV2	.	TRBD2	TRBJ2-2	TGTGCCAGCAGAGACAAAGCGGGGGGTAACACCGGGGAGCTGTTTTTT	CASRDKAGGNTGELFF
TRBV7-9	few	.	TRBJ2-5	TGTGCCAGCAGCTGGGCCATCAAGGAGACCCAGTACTTC	CASSWAIKETQYF
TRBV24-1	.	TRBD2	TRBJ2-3	TGTGCCACCAGTGATTTTAGCGGGGATAGCACAGATACGCAGTATTTT	CATSDFSGDSTDTQYF
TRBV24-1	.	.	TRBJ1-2	TGTGCCAGCAGTGACTCACAGCGATATCCCTATGGCTACACCTTC	CASSDSQRYPYGYTF
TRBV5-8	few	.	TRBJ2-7	TGTGCCAGCAGCCCTCAGAACCGGCGGGGGCAGTACTTC	CASSPQNRRGQYF
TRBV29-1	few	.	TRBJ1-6	TGCAGCTTGGCCAGAAATTCACCCCTCCACTTT	CSLARNSPLHF
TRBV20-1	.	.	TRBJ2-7	TGCAGTGCTAGAGATCTAGCCGGTGATTACGAGCAGTACTTC	CSARDLAGDYEQYF
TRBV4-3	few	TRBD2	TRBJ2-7	TGCGCCAGCAGCCAAGGTCGACTAGCGGCTTACGAGCAGTACTTC	CASSQGRLAAYEQYF
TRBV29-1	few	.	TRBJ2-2	TGCAGCGTTGAGAAGGGAAGGGGCACCGGGGAGCTGTTTTTT	CSVEKGRGTGELFF